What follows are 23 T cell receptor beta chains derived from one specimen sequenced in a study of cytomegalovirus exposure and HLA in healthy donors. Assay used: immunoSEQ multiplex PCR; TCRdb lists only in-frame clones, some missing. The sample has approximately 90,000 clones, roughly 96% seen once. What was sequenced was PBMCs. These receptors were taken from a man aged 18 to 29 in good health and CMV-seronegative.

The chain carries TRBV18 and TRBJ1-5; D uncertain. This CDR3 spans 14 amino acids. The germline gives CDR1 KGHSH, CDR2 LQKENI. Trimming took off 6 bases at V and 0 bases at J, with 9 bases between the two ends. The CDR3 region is CASSTGNSNQPQHF. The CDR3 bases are TGTGCCAGCTCGACGGGTAATAGCAATCAGCCCCAGCATTTT.

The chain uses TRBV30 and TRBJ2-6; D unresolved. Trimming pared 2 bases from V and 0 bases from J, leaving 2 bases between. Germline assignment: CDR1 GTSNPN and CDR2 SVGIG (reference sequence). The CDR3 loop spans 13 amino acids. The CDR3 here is CAWSYSGANVLTF. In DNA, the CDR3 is TGTGCCTGGAGTTACTCTGGGGCCAACGTCCTGACTTTC. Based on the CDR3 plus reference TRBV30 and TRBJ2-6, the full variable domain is SQTIHQWPATLVQPVGSPLSLECTVEGTSNPNLYWYRQAAGRGLQLLFYSVGIGQISSEVPQNLSASRPQDRQFILSSKKLLLSDSGFYLCAWSYSGANVLTFGAGSRLTVL.

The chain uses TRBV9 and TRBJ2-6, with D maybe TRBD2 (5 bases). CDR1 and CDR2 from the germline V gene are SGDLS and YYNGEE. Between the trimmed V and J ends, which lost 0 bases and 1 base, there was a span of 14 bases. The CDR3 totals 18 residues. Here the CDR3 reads CASSVADGVLSGANVLTF. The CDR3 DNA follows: TGTGCCAGCAGCGTAGCGGACGGGGTTCTATCTGGGGCCAACGTCCTGACTTTC.

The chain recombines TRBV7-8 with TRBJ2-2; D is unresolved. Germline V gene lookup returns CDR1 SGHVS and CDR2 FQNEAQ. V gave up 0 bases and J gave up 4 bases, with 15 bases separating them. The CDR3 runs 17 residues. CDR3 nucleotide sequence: TGTGCCAGCAGCTTAGCGAGGAAAGAGAAATCCACCGGGGAGCTGTTTTTT. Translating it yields CASSLARKEKSTGELFF.

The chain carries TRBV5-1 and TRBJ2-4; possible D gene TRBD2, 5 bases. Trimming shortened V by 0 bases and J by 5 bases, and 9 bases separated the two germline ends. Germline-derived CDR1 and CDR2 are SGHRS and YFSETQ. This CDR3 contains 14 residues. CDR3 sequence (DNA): TGCGCCAGCAGCTTGGGGTGGGGAGAAAACATTCAGTACTTC. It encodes CASSLGWGENIQYF.

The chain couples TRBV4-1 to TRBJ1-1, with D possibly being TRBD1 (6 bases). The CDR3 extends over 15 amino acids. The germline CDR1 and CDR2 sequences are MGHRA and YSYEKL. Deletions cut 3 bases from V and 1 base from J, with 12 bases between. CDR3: CASSQDGGTNTEAFF. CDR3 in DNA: TGCGCCAGCAGCCAGGATGGGGGCACGAACACTGAAGCTTTCTTT.

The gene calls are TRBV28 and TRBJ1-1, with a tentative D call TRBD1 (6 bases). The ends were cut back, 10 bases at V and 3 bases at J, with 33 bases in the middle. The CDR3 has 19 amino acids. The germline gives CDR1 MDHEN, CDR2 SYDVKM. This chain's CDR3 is CATSIYGLAGASNYTEAFF. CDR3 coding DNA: TGTGCCACCTCGATTTACGGGCTGGCGGGGGCGTCAAATTACACTGAAGCTTTCTTT.

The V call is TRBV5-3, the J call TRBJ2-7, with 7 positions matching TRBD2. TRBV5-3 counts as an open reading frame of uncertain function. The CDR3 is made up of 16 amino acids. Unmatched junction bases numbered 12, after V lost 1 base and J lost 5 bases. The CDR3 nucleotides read TGTGCCAGAAGCTTGTCGGGGGGAAAGAACTTCGACGAGCAGTACGTC. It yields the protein CARSLSGGKNFDEQYV.

The CDR3: CASSARTSGSRDTQYF. The DNA of the CDR3 is TGTGCCAGCAGTGCACGGACTAGCGGGAGCAGGGATACGCAGTATTTT. The V gene is TRBV2, the J gene TRBJ2-3, with 13 positions matching TRBD2. This CDR3 region has 16 residues. V was pared by 4 bases and J by 6 bases, with 7 bases of the junction left unmatched. Looked up from germline, CDR1 is SNHLY and CDR2 is FYNNEI.

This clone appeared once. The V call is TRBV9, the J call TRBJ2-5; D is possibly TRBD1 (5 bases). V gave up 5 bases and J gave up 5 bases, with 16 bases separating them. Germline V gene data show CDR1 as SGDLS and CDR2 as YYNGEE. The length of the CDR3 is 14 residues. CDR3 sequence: CASSDAGALETQYF. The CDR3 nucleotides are TGTGCCAGCAGTGACGCTGGGGCGCTGGAGACCCAGTACTTC.

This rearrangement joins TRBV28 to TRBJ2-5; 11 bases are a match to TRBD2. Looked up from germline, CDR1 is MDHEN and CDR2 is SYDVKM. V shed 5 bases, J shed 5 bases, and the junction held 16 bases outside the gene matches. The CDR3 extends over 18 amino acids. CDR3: CASSRQGTSGRGWETQYF. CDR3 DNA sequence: TGTGCCAGCAGTCGCCAGGGGACTAGCGGCAGAGGATGGGAGACCCAGTACTTC.

The chain's CDR3 is CASYKGTASGNTIYF. The CDR3, as DNA: TGTGCCAGCTATAAGGGGACAGCCTCTGGAAACACCATATATTTT. The chain employs TRBV19 and TRBJ1-3, with 7 bases aligning to TRBD1. V was pared by 9 bases and J by 0 bases, with 8 bases of the junction left unmatched. This CDR3 comprises 15 residues. Germline V gene sequence: CDR1 LNHDA, CDR2 SQIVND (reference sequence).

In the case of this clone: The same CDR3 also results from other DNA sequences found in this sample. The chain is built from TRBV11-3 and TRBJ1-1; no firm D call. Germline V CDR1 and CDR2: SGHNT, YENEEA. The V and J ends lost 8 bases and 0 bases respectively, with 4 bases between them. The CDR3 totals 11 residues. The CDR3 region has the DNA TGTGCCAGCTCGGTGAACACTGAAGCTTTCTTT. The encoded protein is CASSVNTEAFF.

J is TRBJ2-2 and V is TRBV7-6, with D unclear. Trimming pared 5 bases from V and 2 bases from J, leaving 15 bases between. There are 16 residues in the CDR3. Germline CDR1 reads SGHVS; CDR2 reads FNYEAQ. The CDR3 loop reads CASSLVPSTNTGELFF. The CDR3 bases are TGTGCCAGCAGCCTCGTACCGAGTACTAACACCGGGGAGCTGTTTTTT.

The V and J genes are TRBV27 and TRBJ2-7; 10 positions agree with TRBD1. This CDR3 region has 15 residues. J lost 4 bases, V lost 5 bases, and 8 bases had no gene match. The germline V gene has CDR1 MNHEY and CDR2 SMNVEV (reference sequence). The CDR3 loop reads CASSPMGQGWYEQYV. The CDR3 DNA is TGTGCCAGCAGTCCCATGGGACAGGGGTGGTACGAGCAGTACGTC.

In nucleotides, the CDR3 is TGTGCCAGCAGGAAGGGACAGAGCTCCTACGAGCAGTACGTC. Protein: CASRKGQSSYEQYV. This rearrangement joins TRBV6-1 to TRBJ2-7; 7 positions agree with TRBD1. From germline, CDR1 is MNHNS and CDR2 SASEGT. Trimming at V came to 6 bases and at J to 0 bases, leaving 5 bases not matched to a gene. This CDR3 is built from 14 residues.

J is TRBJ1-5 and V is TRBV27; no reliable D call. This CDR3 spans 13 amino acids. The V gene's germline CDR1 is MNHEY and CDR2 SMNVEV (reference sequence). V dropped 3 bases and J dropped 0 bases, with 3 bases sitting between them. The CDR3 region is CASSFVSNQPQHF. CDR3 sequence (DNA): TGTGCCAGCAGTTTCGTTAGCAATCAGCCCCAGCATTTT.

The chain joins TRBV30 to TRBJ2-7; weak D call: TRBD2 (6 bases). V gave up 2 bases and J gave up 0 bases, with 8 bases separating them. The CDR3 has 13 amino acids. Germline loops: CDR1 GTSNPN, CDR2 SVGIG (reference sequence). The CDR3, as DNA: TGTGCCTGGAGTATCGGGAGCTCCTACGAGCAGTACTTC. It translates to CAWSIGSSYEQYF.

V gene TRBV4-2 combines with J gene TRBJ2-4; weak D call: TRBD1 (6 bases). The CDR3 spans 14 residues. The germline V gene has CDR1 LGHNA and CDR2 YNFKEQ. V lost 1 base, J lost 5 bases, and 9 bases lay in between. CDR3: CASSQVAGENIQYF. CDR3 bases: TGTGCCAGCAGCCAAGTTGCAGGGGAAAACATTCAGTACTTC.

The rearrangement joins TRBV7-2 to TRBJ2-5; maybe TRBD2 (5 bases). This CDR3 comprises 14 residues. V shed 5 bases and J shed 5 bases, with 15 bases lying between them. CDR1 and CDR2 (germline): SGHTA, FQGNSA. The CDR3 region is CASSPYGIEETQYF. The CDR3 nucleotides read TGTGCCAGCAGCCCCTACGGGATCGAGGAGACCCAGTACTTC. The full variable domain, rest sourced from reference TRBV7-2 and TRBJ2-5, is GAGVSQSPSNKVTEKGKDVELRCDPISGHTALYWYRQSLGQGLEFLIYFQGNSAPDKSGLPSDRFSAERTGGSVSTLTIQRTQQEDSAVYLCASSPYGIEETQYFGPGTRLLVL.

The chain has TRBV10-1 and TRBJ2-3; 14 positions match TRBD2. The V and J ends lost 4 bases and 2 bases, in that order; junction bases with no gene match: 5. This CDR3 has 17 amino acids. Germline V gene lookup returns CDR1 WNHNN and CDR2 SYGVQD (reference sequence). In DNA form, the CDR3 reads TGCGCCAGCAGTGGACCGGGACTAGCGGGGGACACAGATACGCAGTATTTT. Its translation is CASSGPGLAGDTDTQYF.

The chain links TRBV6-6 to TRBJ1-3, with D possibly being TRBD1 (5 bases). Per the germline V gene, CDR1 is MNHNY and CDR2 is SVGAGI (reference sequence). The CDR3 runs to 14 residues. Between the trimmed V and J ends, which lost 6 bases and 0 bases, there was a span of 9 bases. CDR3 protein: CASRGGASGNTIYF. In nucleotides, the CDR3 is TGTGCCAGCAGGGGAGGGGCCTCTGGAAACACCATATATTTT.

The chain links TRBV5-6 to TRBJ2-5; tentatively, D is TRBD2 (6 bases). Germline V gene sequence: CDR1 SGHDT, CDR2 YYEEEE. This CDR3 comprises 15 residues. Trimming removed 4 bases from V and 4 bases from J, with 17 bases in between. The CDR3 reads CASSPGASPIETQYF. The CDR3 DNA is TGTGCCAGCAGCCCGGGAGCCTCCCCCATAGAGACCCAGTACTTC. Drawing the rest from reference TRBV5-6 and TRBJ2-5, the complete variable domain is DAGVTQSPTHLIKTRGQQVTLRCSPKSGHDTVSWYQQALGQGPQFIFQYYEEEERQRGNFPDRFSGHQFPNYSSELNVNALLLGDSALYLCASSPGASPIETQYFGPGTRLLVL.